Here is one T cell receptor (beta chain) with its context. Its antigen specificity is not known. Base-call qualities are not available, and no considerably larger clone is one nucleotide away. This sample is drawn from a study of T cells after somatic rescue of genetic block (TCRdb year 2020). Describing the broader study: What the study looked at was long-term robustness, specifically in a T-cell system that came about through somatic rescue of a genetic block in T-cell development.

Libraries came from the immunoSEQ multiplex PCR assay. TCRdb's version of the immuneACCESS table is confined to in-frame rearrangements and falls short of the full clone set. An unresolved V gene accounts for under half of the shortfall where checked; the remainder is of unknown origin. Counted in this sample were about 15,000 clones; about two thirds of them appeared once. 14% of the sample goes to the ten largest clones. At the junction V is shortened by 5 bases and J by 4 bases; bases outside the gene matches: 11. The CDR3 contains 16 residues, cysteine and phenylalanine counted. Only CDR3 DNA remains: 48 bases, in frame from the first base. CDR1 is given as MDHEN and CDR2 as SYDVKM, both from the germline V gene.

The sample taken for sequencing was peripheral blood mononuclear cells (PBMCs). This chain is built from TRBV28 and TRBJ1-2; TRBD1 agrees with 9 junctional bases. This TCR derives from a boy between 10 and 17 years old. The CDR3 protein: CASSPGTGPLLYGYTF. At the DNA level, the sequence is TGTGCCAGCAGTCCCGGGACAGGGCCTCTCCTCTATGGCTACACCTTC.